This T cell receptor beta chain was identified in a study of T cell responses to AZD1222 COVID-19 vaccine. Repertoires were generated with immunoSEQ multiplex PCR, while TCRdb's copy carries only in-frame clones and drops some. This table holds about 120,000 clones, 90% found once. Trimming pared 6 bases from V and 4 bases from J, leaving 12 bases between. The CDR3 has 13 residues. In germline, CDR1 is MDHEN, CDR2 SYDVKM. Sample: peripheral blood, taken 28 days after the second dose of the MenACWY control vaccine. The chain carries TRBV28 and TRBJ1-1; D is perhaps TRBD1 (6 bases). This receptor was identified in an adult who received the MenACWY meningococcal vaccine as a control. The CDR3: CASSKQGPTEAFF. CDR3 sequence (DNA): TGTGCCAGCAGCAAACAGGGACCCACTGAAGCTTTCTTT. The whole variable domain, remainder taken from reference TRBV28 and TRBJ1-1, is DVKVTQSSRYLVKRTGEKVFLECVQDMDHENMFWYRQDPGLGLRLIYFSYDVKMKEKGDIPEGYSVSREKKERFSLILESASTNQTSMYLCASSKQGPTEAFFGQGTRLTVV.